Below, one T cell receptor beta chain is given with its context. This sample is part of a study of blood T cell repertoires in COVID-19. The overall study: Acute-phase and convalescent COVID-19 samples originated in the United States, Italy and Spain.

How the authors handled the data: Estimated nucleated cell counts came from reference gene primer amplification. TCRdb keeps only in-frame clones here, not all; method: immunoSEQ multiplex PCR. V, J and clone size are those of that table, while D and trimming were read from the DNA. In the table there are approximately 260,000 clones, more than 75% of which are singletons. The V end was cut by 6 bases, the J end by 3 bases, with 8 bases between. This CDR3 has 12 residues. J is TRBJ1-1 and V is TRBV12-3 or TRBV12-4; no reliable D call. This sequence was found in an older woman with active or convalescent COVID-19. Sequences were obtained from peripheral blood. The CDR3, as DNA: TGTGCCAGCAGCTTCCTTGACACTGAAGCTTTCTTT. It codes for CASSFLDTEAFF.